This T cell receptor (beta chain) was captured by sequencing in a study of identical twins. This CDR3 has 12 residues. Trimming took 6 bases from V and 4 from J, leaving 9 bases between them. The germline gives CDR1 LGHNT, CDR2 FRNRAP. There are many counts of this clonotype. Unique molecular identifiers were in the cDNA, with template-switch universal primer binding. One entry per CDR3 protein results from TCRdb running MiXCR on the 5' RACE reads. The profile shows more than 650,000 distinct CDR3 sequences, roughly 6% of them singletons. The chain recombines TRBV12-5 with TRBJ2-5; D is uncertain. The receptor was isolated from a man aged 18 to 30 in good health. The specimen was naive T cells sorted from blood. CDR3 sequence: CASGLGPETQYF. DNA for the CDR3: TGTGCTAGTGGCTTAGGCCCAGAGACCCAGTACTTC.